This TCR beta chain was recovered during a study of blood T cell repertoires in COVID-19. Background on the study: The United States, Italy and Spain supplied acute and convalescent COVID-19 samples.

Method: immunoSEQ multiplex PCR; TCRdb's copy keeps in-frame clones and lacks some. The sample lists more than 200,000 clones; over 75% were seen once. Sequencing used peripheral blood. The clonotype comes from a human donor in a cohort sampled during active COVID-19.

Here the CDR3 reads CASSRDRGASYEQYF. The CDR3 coding sequence is TGTGCCAGCAGCAGGGACAGGGGCGCCTCCTACGAGCAGTACTTC. The chain is built from TRBV5-4 and TRBJ2-7, with TRBD1 identical over 10 bases. Germline trimming cut 4 bases from V and 0 bases from J; bases unmatched to any gene: 4. Germline V gene lookup returns CDR1 SGHNT and CDR2 YYREEE (reference sequence). The CDR3 is 15 residues long.